This TCR beta chain originates from a study of blood T cell repertoires in COVID-19 (TCRdb year 2020). In terms of the full investigation: Samples covering the acute and convalescent phases of COVID-19 were provided by collaborators in the United States, Italy and Spain. Where available, HLA class I and class II types were obtained from metadata supplied by the sample provider rather than from assay-based typing. The prospective study material was composed of cDNA or gDNA derived from T cells, B-cell-depleted T cells, or PBMCs. The repertoires were made available in a free public database intended to serve as a resource for research on the immune response to SARS-CoV-2. The samples were drawn from two sources: the first 160 participants of the ongoing ImmuneRACE study, and fewer than 1,500 subjects contributed by 6 global collaborators. Deeply sampled blood TCRbeta repertoires from subjects exposed to, actively infected with, or recovered from COVID-19 were included in the dataset. Nearly every sample came with metadata listing a de-identified subject ID, COVID-19 status, age in years and sex.

Whole blood was collected in K2EDTA tubes by collaborating institutions according to the institutions' own protocols. For TCRbeta analysis, collaborator samples were shipped as frozen whole blood, as isolated PBMCs, or as DNA extracted from either sample type. In the case of this clone: No cognate antigen has been identified for it. Base-call qualities are not available, and no considerably larger clone is one nucleotide away.

Measured from the cysteine to the phenylalanine, the CDR3 is 12 residues long. Of all the DNA, just the CDR3 is kept, 36 bases in frame from base 1. A distance of 6 bases separates the germline ends of V and J, which lose 3 bases and 4 bases respectively. Broader findings and caveats from the paper: How much clinical and demographic metadata was included differed by source and by participant, and the metadata was provided uncurated.

TCRbeta CDR3 regions were amplified from genomic DNA by means of the immunoSEQ Assay, a bias-controlled multiplex PCR. Concerning the study's data processing: The number of nucleated cells in each sample was estimated from the amplification of reference gene primers within the assay. To quantify the absolute abundance of each unique TCRbeta CDR3 rearrangement, sequence reads were collapsed and filtered. For each sample, productive Simpson clonality was calculated as the square root of Simpson's diversity index across productive rearrangements. This is the immuneACCESS table as TCRdb keeps it, with only in-frame sequences that have V and J called. A part of the clones is gone; compared with another copy, unresolved V genes explain less than half, and the rest is unexplained. For V, J and clone size, that table is used; D and trimming come from the DNA. For this sample there are under 350,000 clones; around 87% appear just once. The top ten hold approximately 4% of the sample.

The clonotype comes from a man aged 18 to 29 with active or convalescent COVID-19. The chain was built from TRBV12-3 or TRBV12-4 and TRBJ1-2, with the D gene too uncertain to name. Sequencing was carried out using peripheral blood. The CDR3 protein sequence reads: CASSLASYGYTF. The nucleotides read TGTGCCAGCAGTTTGGCCAGCTATGGCTACACCTTC.